Listed below are T cell receptor beta chains from one sample, sequenced in a study of control samples from healthy donors and cancer patients. Clones were sequenced by immunoSEQ multiplex PCR, and TCRdb holds only the in-frame ones, with some missing. Here the sample spans 150,000 or so clones, less than 95% being singletons. Sequences were obtained from blood. The receptors were gathered from a man aged 18 to 30 in good health. The CDR3 runs from the conserved cysteine through the conserved F or W. A D gene is named only where the DNA matches it firmly. Clone size is not always given. Where it is, it says once, few, many or a class for expanded clones.

d_call	j_call	clone_size	v_call	cdr3_nt	cdr3_aa
.	TRBJ2-1	.	TRBV5-5	TGTGCCAGCAGGCTCCGGGACCCCCTTGAGGCGGATGAGCAGTTCTTC	CASRLRDPLEADEQFF
TRBD2	TRBJ2-7	.	TRBV2	TGTGCCAGCAGTGGACTAGCGGGGGCTTTCGAGCAGTACTTC	CASSGLAGAFEQYF
.	TRBJ1-1	.	TRBV2	TGTGCCAGCAGGGCCGGGACATTGGCCACTGAAGCTTTCTTT	CASRAGTLATEAFF
TRBD1	TRBJ2-7	.	TRBV28	TGTGCCAGCAGTAGTACAGGGGGCATCCCCTACGAGCAGTACTTC	CASSSTGGIPYEQYF
.	TRBJ2-1	.	TRBV28	TGTGCCAGCAGATTAGCGGCGGATGAGCAGTTCTTC	CASRLAADEQFF
.	TRBJ2-7	.	TRBV11-2	TGTGCCAGCAGCCAATCCTACAGGAAAACCTACGAGCAGTACTTC	CASSQSYRKTYEQYF
.	TRBJ2-7	.	TRBV7-9	TGTGCCAGCAGCGTGGACAGCTCCTACGAGCAGTACTTC	CASSVDSSYEQYF
.	TRBJ1-2	.	TRBV29-1	TGCAGCGTTTTTACAGGCATCTATGGCTACACCTTC	CSVFTGIYGYTF
.	TRBJ2-3	.	TRBV10-1	TGCGCCAGCAGTGACCCAGGGCTAAACACAGATACGCAGTATTTT	CASSDPGLNTDTQYF
TRBD1	TRBJ1-2	once	TRBV5-5	TGTGCCAGCAGTTCTGGCCTGACAGGGGGCTATGGCTACACCTTC	CASSSGLTGGYGYTF
.	TRBJ2-7	.	TRBV11-1	TGTGCCAGCAGCCTCGCCTCCGAGCAGTACTTC	CASSLASEQYF
.	TRBJ1-2	.	TRBV9	TGTGCCAGCAGCGTAGCCGTGACAGGCGACTATTATACCTTC	CASSVAVTGDYYTF
.	TRBJ2-7	.	TRBV13	TGTGCCAGCAGCTTAAGGTCGGTTAGCGAGCAGTACTTC	CASSLRSVSEQYF
.	TRBJ2-3	.	TRBV2	TGTGCCAGCACCGAGTATACGCAGTATTTT	CASTEYTQYF
.	TRBJ2-1	.	TRBV11-2	TGTGCCAGCAGCTTGTACGCCAACAATGAGCAGTTCTTC	CASSLYANNEQFF
.	TRBJ1-1	once	TRBV11-2	TGTGCCAGCAGCTCCCGGGGAGGGGGTAACACTGAAGCTTTCTTT	CASSSRGGGNTEAFF
.	TRBJ2-7	.	TRBV6-5	TGTGCCAGCAGCCCCTTTAGAGGGGGGTCCTACGAGCAGTACTTC	CASSPFRGGSYEQYF
.	TRBJ1-1	.	TRBV6-5	TGTGCCAGCAGTTTTTCATATCAAACCCAGAACACTGAAGCTTTCTTT	CASSFSYQTQNTEAFF
.	TRBJ1-1	.	TRBV7-2	TGTGCCAGCAGCCAGGGAGTCACTGAAGCTTTCTTT	CASSQGVTEAFF
.	TRBJ1-4	once	TRBV7-9	TGTGCCAGCAGCTTAGGGGGCCAAAGGGGTAATGAAAAACTGTTTTTT	CASSLGGQRGNEKLFF
.	TRBJ2-7	once	TRBV4-2	TGTGCCAGCAGCCAAGATGTGGGCAACGAGCAGTACTTC	CASSQDVGNEQYF
TRBD1	TRBJ1-1	.	TRBV19	TGTGCCAGTAGTCTGAAGGGACAGGGGAGGATGAACACTGAAGCTTTCTTT	CASSLKGQGRMNTEAFF
.	TRBJ2-5	.	TRBV19	TGTGCCAGTAGCCCAGGACAAGTCGAGACCCAGTACTTC	CASSPGQVETQYF
.	TRBJ2-7	.	TRBV7-9	TGTGCCAGCAGTATGGGGACTTTCTACGAGCAGTACTTC	CASSMGTFYEQYF
TRBD2	TRBJ2-1	.	TRBV6-5	TGTGCCAGCAAAGTTCCTAGCGGAAGCAATGAGCAGTTCTTC	CASKVPSGSNEQFF
TRBD1	TRBJ1-3	once	TRBV10-3	TGTGCCATCAGTCGACAGGGGGCGGAAGGAAACACCATATATTTT	CAISRQGAEGNTIYF
TRBD1	TRBJ1-4	.	TRBV6-5	TGTGCCAGCAGTTCAGGGGGGGGAGGTGAAAAACTGTTTTTT	CASSSGGGGEKLFF
.	TRBJ1-2	.	TRBV3-1/TRBV3-2	TGTGCCAGCAGCCAATACTCTGCGGGCTACACCTTC	CASSQYSAGYTF
.	TRBJ2-1	.	TRBV4-2	TGTGCCAGCAGCCAGGGATTAGGATGGGATGAGCAGTTCTTC	CASSQGLGWDEQFF
.	TRBJ2-1	once	TRBV6-6	TGTGCCAGCAGTTACGGGACACTCTACAATGAGCAGTTCTTC	CASSYGTLYNEQFF
.	TRBJ2-2	.	TRBV9	TGTGCCAGCAGCGTAGACACCGAGGCGGTCGGGGAGCTGTTTTTT	CASSVDTEAVGELFF
.	TRBJ1-2	once	TRBV4-2	TGTGCCAGCAGCCAAGATACAGGGACCACTGGTGGCTACACCTTC	CASSQDTGTTGGYTF
TRBD1	TRBJ2-7	.	TRBV13	TGTGCCAGCACCAAAACAGGGGTTACCTCCTACGAGCAGTACTTC	CASTKTGVTSYEQYF
.	TRBJ1-4	.	TRBV11-2	TGTGCCAGCAGCCCCATCGGCCCTTACAGGGTGGCTAATGAAAAACTGTTTTTT	CASSPIGPYRVANEKLFF
.	TRBJ1-4	.	TRBV7-9	TGTGCCAGCAGTAGGGGTGGAACTCCTAATGAAAAACTGTTTTTT	CASSRGGTPNEKLFF
TRBD1	TRBJ1-2	.	TRBV5-6	TGTGCCAGCAGCTCGGGGACAGTCCCCGCTAACTATGGCTACACCTTC	CASSSGTVPANYGYTF
.	TRBJ2-3	.	TRBV18	TGTGCCAGCTCACCAGAACAGACAGATACGCAGTATTTT	CASSPEQTDTQYF
TRBD1	TRBJ1-2	.	TRBV4-1	TGCGCCAGCAGCCAAGATGGGACAGCTAACTATGGCTACACCTTC	CASSQDGTANYGYTF
.	TRBJ1-5	once	TRBV19	TGTGCCAGTAGTATAGATCGAGATCAGCCCCAGCATTTT	CASSIDRDQPQHF
.	TRBJ2-1	.	TRBV10-3	TGTGCCATCAGTAGGGCTCACAGGGTTTCCTACAATGAGCAGTTCTTC	CAISRAHRVSYNEQFF
.	TRBJ1-4	.	TRBV7-2	TGTGCCAGCAGCTGGGCAAGGGAGATCAATGAAAAACTGTTTTTT	CASSWAREINEKLFF
.	TRBJ1-6	.	TRBV16	TGTGCCAGCAGCCAATCGACGAGATCACCCCTCCACTTT	CASSQSTRSPLHF
.	TRBJ1-1	.	TRBV27	TGTGCCAGCAGTTTAACGGACGTGAACACTGAAGCTTTCTTT	CASSLTDVNTEAFF
.	TRBJ2-3	.	TRBV6-5	TGTGCCAGCAGGAGGGGGACGGCCTCATGGACGCAGTATTTT	CASRRGTASWTQYF
TRBD2	TRBJ2-7	.	TRBV4-3	TGCGCCAGCAGCCAAGAGAAGCGGGGGCACTCCTACGAGCAGTACTTC	CASSQEKRGHSYEQYF
.	TRBJ1-4	.	TRBV7-5	TGTGTCAGAAGCTCAGTCGGGGTGGGGCCTGAAAAACTGTTTTTT	CVRSSVGVGPEKLFF
.	TRBJ1-4	.	TRBV18	TGTGCCAGCTCACTCCGAGCCGGGGAGAATGAAAAACTGTTTTTT	CASSLRAGENEKLFF
.	TRBJ2-7	.	TRBV19	TGTGCCAGTAGTACTCATGACGGCCCCTACGAGCAGTACTTC	CASSTHDGPYEQYF
.	TRBJ1-2	once	TRBV27	TGTGCCAGCAGTCCTCTACCCGGGGGAGAGGGCTACACCTTC	CASSPLPGGEGYTF
.	TRBJ1-2	.	TRBV19	TGTGCCAGTAGCCTTACCTGGGAGGGAGCTAACTATGGCTACACCTTC	CASSLTWEGANYGYTF
.	TRBJ1-3	once	TRBV14	TGTGCCAGCAGCCAAGATCACGCGGTTGGAAACACCATATATTTT	CASSQDHAVGNTIYF
.	TRBJ1-6	.	TRBV5-1	TGCGCCAGCAAGGAGGACACCTATAATTCACCCCTCCACTTT	CASKEDTYNSPLHF
.	TRBJ1-2	.	TRBV28	TGTGCCAGCATCAGTCCAGATAACTATGGCTACACCTTC	CASISPDNYGYTF
TRBD1	TRBJ1-6	.	TRBV6-6	TGTGCCAGCAGTTACCCAGGGGGCTATAATTCACCCCTCCACTTT	CASSYPGGYNSPLHF